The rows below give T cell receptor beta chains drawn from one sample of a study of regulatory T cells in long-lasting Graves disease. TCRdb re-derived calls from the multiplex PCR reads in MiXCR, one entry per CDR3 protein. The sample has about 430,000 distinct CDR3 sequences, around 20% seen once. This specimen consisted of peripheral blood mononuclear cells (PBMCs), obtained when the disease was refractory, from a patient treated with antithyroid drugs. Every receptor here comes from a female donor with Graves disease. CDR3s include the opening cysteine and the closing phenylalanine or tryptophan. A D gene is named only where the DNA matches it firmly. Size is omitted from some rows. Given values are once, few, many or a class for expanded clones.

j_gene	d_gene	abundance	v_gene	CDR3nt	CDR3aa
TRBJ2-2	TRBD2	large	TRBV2	TGTGCCAGCAGTGAAGCGTGGGGGGGAGTCTTGCCCGGGGAGCTGTTTTTT	CASSEAWGGVLPGELFF
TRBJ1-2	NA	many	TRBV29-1	TGCAGCGTTCTCCCCGCAGCCCGCGATGGCTACACCTTC	CSVLPAARDGYTF
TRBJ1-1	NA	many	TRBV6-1	TGTGCCAGCAGGGATGGGGACACTGAAGCTTTCTTT	CASRDGDTEAFF
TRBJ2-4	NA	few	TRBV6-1	TGTGCCAGCACTCCGACAGGGCGGGGTACCAAAAACATTCAGTACTTC	CASTPTGRGTKNIQYF
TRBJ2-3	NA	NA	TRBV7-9	TGTGCCAGCAGCCTCACTAGTTCTCGGGGGAATACGCAGTATTTT	CASSLTSSRGNTQYF
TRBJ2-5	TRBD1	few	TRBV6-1	TGTGCCAGCAGAACTGACAGGGGTAGGGAGACCCAGTACTTC	CASRTDRGRETQYF
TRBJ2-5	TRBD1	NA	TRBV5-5	TGTGCCAGCAAGTTAACCGCGGACAGGGAAGAGACCCAGTACTTC	CASKLTADREETQYF
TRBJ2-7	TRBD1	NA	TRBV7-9	TGTGCCAGCAGCTCCTGGGACAGAGTCTACGAGCAGTACTTC	CASSSWDRVYEQYF
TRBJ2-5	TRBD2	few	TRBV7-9	TGTGCCAGCAAGTCGGCGGGAGGGGGGGAGACCCAGTACTTC	CASKSAGGGETQYF
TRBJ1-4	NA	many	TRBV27	TGTGCCAGCAGCCCGACGCAGGGTTTTGAAAAACTGTTTTTT	CASSPTQGFEKLFF
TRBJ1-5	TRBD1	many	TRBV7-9	TGTGCCAGCAGCTCCGGGGGACAGGGTCAGCCCCAGCATTTT	CASSSGGQGQPQHF
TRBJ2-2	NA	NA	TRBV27	TGTGCCAGCAGTTGGAGCAGGCTGACAGACGGGGAGCTGTTTTTT	CASSWSRLTDGELFF
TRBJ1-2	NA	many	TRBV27	TGTGCCAGCCTTGGGTCGTACCTTCAGGGCTACACCTTC	CASLGSYLQGYTF
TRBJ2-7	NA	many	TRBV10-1	TGCGCCAGCAGTGAGCGTCGTTTCTCAGGTTCTAAGGGTGAGCAGTACTTC	CASSERRFSGSKGEQYF